Only a few counts were recorded for the clone carrying this TCR beta chain. Some clones are missing from TCRdb's copy, which holds only in-frame ones; the method was immunoSEQ multiplex PCR. Seen here are roughly 310,000 clones, around nine tenths observed once, and the top ten hold 2.6%. This sample is part of a study of blood T cell repertoires in COVID-19. Germline CDR1 is SGDLS and CDR2 is YYNGEE. The length of the CDR3 is 15 residues. With V trimmed by 4 bases and J by 7 bases, 6 bases remained unmatched. Recovered participants had two consecutive negative NP/OP PCR tests, healthcare professional clearance, or symptom resolution.

The specimen sequenced was PBMCs or T cells enriched from blood (not recorded which). The receptor comes from a man in his sixties who had recovered from COVID-19. This chain connects TRBV9 to TRBJ2-6; TRBD1 matches at 9 bases. CDR3 region: CASSPTGGVANVLTF. CDR3 DNA: TGTGCCAGCAGCCCTACAGGGGGCGTAGCCAACGTCCTGACTTTC.